Listed below are T cell receptor beta chains from one sample, sequenced in a study of CD8 T cells in ankylosing spondylitis. TCRdb reanalysed the 5' RACE reads using MiXCR and keeps one entry per CDR3 protein. The sample lists a few hundred thousand distinct CDR3 sequences; approximately 20% were seen once. Sample: blood, either unsorted or a sorted T cell fraction (not recorded which). These receptors were collected from a male donor with ankylosing spondylitis. CDR3s include the opening cysteine and the closing phenylalanine or tryptophan. The order of the fields is V gene, clone size, J gene, D gene, CDR3 protein, CDR3 DNA. The D gene is left open where the match is weak. A clone size is listed for some rows: how often the clone was seen (once, few, many), or a class if it is expanded.

TRBV7-8,NA,TRBJ2-3,TRBD2,CASSSGGVSTDTQYF,TGTGCCAGCTCTAGCGGGGGGGTATCGACAGATACGCAGTATTTT
TRBV11-2,NA,TRBJ2-1,NA,CASSGDSGEQFF,TGTGCCAGCAGCGGCGACAGCGGTGAGCAGTTCTTC
TRBV4-1,once,TRBJ2-7,NA,CASSQAPYGDTYSYEQYF,TGCGCCAGCAGCCAAGCGCCTTATGGGGACACCTATTCCTACGAGCAGTACTTC
TRBV5-6,NA,TRBJ2-7,TRBD2,CASSFSSGNYEQYF,TGTGCCAGCAGCTTCTCTAGCGGGAACTACGAGCAGTACTTC
TRBV20-1,NA,TRBJ1-1,NA,CSATNGGATEAFF,TGCAGTGCTACCAACGGGGGAGCCACTGAAGCTTTCTTT
TRBV28,NA,TRBJ2-7,NA,CASSFGPLLAYEQYF,TGTGCCAGCAGTTTCGGGCCACTCCTAGCCTACGAGCAGTACTTC
TRBV6-1,few,TRBJ2-1,NA,CASREQGRGEQFF,TGTGCCAGCAGGGAACAGGGGAGGGGTGAGCAGTTCTTC
TRBV11-2,NA,TRBJ1-1,NA,CASSFGGDTEAFF,TGTGCCAGCAGCTTTGGGGGGGACACTGAAGCTTTCTTT
TRBV7-9,few,TRBJ1-2,TRBD1,CASSATGPYGYTF,TGTGCCAGCAGTGCGACAGGGCCTTATGGCTACACCTTC
TRBV20-1,few,TRBJ2-7,NA,CSARAPDGHDSYEQYF,TGCAGTGCTAGAGCCCCCGACGGACACGACTCCTACGAGCAGTACTTC
TRBV12-3/TRBV12-4,many,TRBJ2-3,NA,CASSHEPTDTQYF,TGTGCCAGCAGCCACGAGCCGACAGATACGCAGTATTTT
TRBV4-1,NA,TRBJ1-1,NA,CASSQTGSPHEAFF,TGCGCCAGCAGCCAAACAGGCTCCCCACACGAAGCTTTCTTT
TRBV7-3,NA,TRBJ2-5,NA,CASRRPGEETQYF,TGTGCCAGCAGACGCCCAGGGGAAGAGACCCAGTACTTC
TRBV12-3/TRBV12-4,many,TRBJ2-7,NA,CASSLGAGPYEQYF,TGTGCCAGCAGTTTAGGTGCGGGGCCCTACGAGCAGTACTTC
TRBV6-1,few,TRBJ1-4,NA,CASSLDKANEKLFF,TGTGCCAGCAGCCTCGATAAGGCTAATGAAAAACTGTTTTTT
TRBV10-2,NA,TRBJ2-1,NA,CASSDGGDNEQFF,TGCGCCAGCAGTGACGGCGGTGACAATGAGCAGTTCTTC
TRBV5-1,few,TRBJ2-1,TRBD2,CASSLWASGGRDEQFF,TGCGCCAGCAGCTTGTGGGCTAGCGGGGGAAGGGATGAGCAGTTCTTC
TRBV20-1,NA,TRBJ2-1,NA,CSATPRGYYNEQFF,TGCAGTGCCACCCCCCGGGGATACTACAATGAGCAGTTCTTC
TRBV7-9,few,TRBJ2-5,TRBD2,CASSYPLAGEETQYF,TGTGCCAGCAGCTATCCCTTAGCGGGAGAAGAGACCCAGTACTTC
TRBV28,NA,TRBJ2-2,NA,CASSLTQMNTGELFF,TGTGCCAGCAGTTTGACACAGATGAACACCGGGGAGCTGTTTTTT
TRBV4-1,NA,TRBJ2-7,NA,CASSQDLGQGSEQYF,TGCGCCAGCAGCCAAGATCTTGGGCAGGGAAGCGAGCAGTACTTC
TRBV7-9,NA,TRBJ2-1,NA,CASSLDPTTLYNEQFF,TGTGCCAGCAGCTTAGATCCCACCACCCTCTACAATGAGCAGTTCTTC